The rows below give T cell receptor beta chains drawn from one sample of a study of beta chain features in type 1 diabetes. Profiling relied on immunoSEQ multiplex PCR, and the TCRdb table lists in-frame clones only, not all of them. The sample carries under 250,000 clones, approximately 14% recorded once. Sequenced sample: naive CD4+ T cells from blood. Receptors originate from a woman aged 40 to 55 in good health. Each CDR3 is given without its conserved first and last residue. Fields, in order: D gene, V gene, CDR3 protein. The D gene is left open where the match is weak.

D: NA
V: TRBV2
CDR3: ASSEWGEANEKLF

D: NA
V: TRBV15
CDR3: ATSRDSLSGELF

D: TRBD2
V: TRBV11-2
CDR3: ASSFPLAGGPNGEQF

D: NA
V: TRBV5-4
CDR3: ASSFRGSHSRFYEQY

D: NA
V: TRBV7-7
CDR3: ASSSNTKTEAF

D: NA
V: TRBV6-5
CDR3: ASSYSRGYEQY

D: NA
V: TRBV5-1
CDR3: ASSLDGQSDYEQY

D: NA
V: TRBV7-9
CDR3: ASSPEYGYT

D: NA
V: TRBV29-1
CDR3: SVAGTVGEKLF

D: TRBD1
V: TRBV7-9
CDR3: ASSLAGQDYGYT

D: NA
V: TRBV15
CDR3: ATSRERGEGYGYT

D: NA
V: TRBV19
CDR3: ASSIDRGTQY

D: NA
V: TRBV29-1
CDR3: SVLGNTDTQY

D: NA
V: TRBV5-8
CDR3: ASSLDEQVNTEAF

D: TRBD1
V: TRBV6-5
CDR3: ASINRGWAEAF

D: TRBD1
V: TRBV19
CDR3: ASSRKRPGQGAIATGNEQF

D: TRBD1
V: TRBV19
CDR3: ASSGTGGWSPLH

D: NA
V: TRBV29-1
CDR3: SVTRTGGYT

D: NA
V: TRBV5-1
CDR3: ASSPGSNYGYT

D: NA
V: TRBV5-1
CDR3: ASSLVAGYNEQF

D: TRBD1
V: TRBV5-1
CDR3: ASSAGTAYEQY

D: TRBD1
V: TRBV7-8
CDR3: ASSSRYPGQSLAKNIQY

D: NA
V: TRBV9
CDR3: ASSVGGGENTDTQY

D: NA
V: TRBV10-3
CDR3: AISANSDQPQH

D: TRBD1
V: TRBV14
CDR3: ASSQGDRATDTQY

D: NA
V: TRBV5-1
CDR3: ASTHGGPGLELF

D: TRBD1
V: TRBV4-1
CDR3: ASSLQHRGGETQY

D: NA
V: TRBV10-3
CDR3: AISEGHVTGELF

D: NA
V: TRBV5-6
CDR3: ASSLIQNRMNTEAF

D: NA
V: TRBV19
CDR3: ASSIDRGRNQPQH

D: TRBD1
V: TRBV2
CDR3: ASSSPGQGDYGYT

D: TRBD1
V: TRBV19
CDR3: ASKAGQGGIQPQH

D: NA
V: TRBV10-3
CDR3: AISESVAGGGTDTQY

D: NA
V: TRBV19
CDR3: ASRAQGISYNEQF

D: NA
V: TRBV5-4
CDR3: ASSLTGSSYNEQF

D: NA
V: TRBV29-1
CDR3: SVAGPRGNYEQY

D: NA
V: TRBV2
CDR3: ASSDRVRAF